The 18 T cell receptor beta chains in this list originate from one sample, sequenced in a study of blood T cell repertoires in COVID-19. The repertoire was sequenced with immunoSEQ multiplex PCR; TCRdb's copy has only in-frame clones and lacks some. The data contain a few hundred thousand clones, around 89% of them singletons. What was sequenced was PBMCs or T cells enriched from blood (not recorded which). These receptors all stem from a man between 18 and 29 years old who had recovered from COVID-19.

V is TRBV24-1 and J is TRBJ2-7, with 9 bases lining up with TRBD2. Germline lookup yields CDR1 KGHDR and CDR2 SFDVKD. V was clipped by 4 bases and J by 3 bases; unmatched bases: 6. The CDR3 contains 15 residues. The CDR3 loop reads CATSDRGTSFYEQYF. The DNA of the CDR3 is TGTGCCACCAGTGACCGAGGGACTAGCTTCTACGAGCAGTACTTC.

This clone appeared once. This CDR3 is CASRPGLSYEQYF. CDR3 bases: TGTGCCAGCAGGCCGGGACTTTCATACGAGCAGTACTTC. This chain connects TRBV12-3 or TRBV12-4 to TRBJ2-7; D is perhaps TRBD2 (6 bases). The CDR3 loop spans 13 amino acids. V lost 6 bases to trimming and J lost 4 bases, with 13 bases between them.

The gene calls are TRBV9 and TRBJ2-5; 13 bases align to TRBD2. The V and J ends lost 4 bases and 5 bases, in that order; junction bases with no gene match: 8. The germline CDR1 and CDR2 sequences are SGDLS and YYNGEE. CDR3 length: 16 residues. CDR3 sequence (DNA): TGTGCCAGCAGCACAGGGACTAGCGGGACGAGGGAGACCCAGTACTTC. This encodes CASSTGTSGTRETQYF.

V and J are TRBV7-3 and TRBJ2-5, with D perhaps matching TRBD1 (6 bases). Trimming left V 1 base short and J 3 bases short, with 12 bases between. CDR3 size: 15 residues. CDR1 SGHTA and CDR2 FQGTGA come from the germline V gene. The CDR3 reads CASSLMGNREETQYF. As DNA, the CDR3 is TGTGCCAGCAGCTTAATGGGGAACAGGGAAGAGACCCAGTACTTC.

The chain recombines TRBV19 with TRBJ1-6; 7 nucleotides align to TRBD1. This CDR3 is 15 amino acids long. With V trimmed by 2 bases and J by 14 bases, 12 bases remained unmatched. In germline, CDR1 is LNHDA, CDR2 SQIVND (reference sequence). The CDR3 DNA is TGTGCCAGTAGTATAACAGGGGACCGGTTTTCGGCCCTCCACTTT. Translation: CASSITGDRFSALHF.

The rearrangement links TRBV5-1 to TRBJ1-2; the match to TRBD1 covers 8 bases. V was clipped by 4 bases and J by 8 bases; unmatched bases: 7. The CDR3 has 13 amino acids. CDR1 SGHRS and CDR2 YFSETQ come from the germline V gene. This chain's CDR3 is CASSLQGVGGYTF. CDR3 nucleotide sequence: TGCGCCAGCAGCCTACAGGGGGTAGGGGGCTACACCTTC.

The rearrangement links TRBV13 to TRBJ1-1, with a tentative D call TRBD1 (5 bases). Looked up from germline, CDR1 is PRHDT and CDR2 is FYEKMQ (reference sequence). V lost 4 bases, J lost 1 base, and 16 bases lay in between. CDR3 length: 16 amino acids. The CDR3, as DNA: TGTGCCAGCAGCTCTACCGGCAGGGCCACGAACACTGAAGCTTTCTTT. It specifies CASSSTGRATNTEAFF.

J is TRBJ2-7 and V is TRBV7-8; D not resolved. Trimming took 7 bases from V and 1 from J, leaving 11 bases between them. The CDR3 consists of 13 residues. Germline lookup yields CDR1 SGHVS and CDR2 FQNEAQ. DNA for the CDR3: TGTGCCAGCAATGGCCAGAGGTCCTACGAGCAGTACTTC. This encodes CASNGQRSYEQYF.

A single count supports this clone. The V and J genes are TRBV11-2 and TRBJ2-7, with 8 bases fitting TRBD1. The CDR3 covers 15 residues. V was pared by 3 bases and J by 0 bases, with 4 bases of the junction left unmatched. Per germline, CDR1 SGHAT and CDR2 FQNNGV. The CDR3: CASSLKTGASYEQYF. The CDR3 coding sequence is TGTGCCAGCAGCTTGAAGACAGGGGCCTCCTACGAGCAGTACTTC.

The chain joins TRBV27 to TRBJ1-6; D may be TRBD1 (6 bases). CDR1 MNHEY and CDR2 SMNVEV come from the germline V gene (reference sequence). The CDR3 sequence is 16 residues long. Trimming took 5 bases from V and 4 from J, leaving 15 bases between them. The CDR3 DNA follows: TGTGCCAGCAGTCCACTGGACAGCTCTTATAATTCACCCCTCCACTTT. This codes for CASSPLDSSYNSPLHF.

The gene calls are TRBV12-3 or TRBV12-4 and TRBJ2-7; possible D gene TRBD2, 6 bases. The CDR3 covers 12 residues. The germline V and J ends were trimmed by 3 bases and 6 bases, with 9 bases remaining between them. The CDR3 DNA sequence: TGTGCCAGCAGTTTTGGGGGGAGCGAGCAGTACTTC. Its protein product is CASSFGGSEQYF.

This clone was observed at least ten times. The CDR3 spells CASSSRQGPSYEQYF. DNA of the CDR3: TGTGCCAGCAGCTCCCGACAGGGGCCCTCCTACGAGCAGTACTTC. The chain employs TRBV7-8 and TRBJ2-7, with 8 nucleotides matching TRBD1. V lost 4 bases and J lost 0; bases outside the gene matches: 5. The CDR3 contains 15 residues. Germline V lookup: CDR1 SGHVS, CDR2 FQNEAQ.

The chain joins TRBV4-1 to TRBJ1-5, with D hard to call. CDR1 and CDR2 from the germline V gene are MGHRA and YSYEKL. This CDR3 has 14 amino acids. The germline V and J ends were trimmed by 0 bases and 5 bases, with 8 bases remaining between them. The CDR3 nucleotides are TGCGCCAGCAGCCAAGATTTCGGGGATCAGCCCCAGCATTTT. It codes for CASSQDFGDQPQHF.

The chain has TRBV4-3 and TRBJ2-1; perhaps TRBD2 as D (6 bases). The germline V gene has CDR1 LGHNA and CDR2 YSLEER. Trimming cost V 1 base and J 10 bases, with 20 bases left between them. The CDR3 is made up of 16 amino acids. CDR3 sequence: CASSQVVVGGRSEQFF. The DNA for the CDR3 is TGCGCCAGCAGCCAAGTGGTTGTCGGAGGGAGGAGCGAGCAGTTCTTC.

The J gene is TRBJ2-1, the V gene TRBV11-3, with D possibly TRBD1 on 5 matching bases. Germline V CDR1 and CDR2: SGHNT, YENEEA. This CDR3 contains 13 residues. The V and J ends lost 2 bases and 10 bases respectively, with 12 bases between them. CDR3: CASSLIGAREQFF. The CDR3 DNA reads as TGTGCCAGCAGCTTAATAGGGGCACGGGAGCAGTTCTTC. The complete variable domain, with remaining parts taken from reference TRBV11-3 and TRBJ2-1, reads EAGVVQSPRYKIIEKKQPVAFWCNPISGHNTLYWYLQNLGQGPELLIRYENEEAVDDSQLPKDRFSAERLKGVDSTLKIQPAELGDSAVYLCASSLIGAREQFFGPGTRLTVL.

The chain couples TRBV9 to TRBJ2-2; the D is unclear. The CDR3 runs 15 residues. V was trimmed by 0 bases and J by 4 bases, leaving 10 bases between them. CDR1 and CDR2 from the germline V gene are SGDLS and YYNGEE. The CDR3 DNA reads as TGTGCCAGCAGCGTAGAAGCGTTCGGCACCGGGGAGCTGTTTTTT. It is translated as CASSVEAFGTGELFF.

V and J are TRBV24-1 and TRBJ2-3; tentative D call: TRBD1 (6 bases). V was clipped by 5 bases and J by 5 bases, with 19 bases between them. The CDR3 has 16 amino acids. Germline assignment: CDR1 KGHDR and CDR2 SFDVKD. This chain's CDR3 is CATSGGHEYYVDTQYF. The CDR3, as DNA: TGTGCCACCAGTGGGGGGCACGAATATTACGTAGATACGCAGTATTTT.

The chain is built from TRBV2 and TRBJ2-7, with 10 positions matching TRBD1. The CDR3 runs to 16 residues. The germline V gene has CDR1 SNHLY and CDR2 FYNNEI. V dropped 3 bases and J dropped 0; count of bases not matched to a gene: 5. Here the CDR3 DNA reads TGTGCCAGCAGTGACAGGGACAGGGGACCCTCCTACGAGCAGTACTTC. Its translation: CASSDRDRGPSYEQYF.